The 31 T cell receptor beta chains given below trace back to one sample, sequenced in a study of Tregs in tolerant kidney transplant recipients. Recipients received nonmyeloablative bone marrow transplants from related graft donors, with transient mixed chimerism. TCRdb keeps only in-frame clones here, not all; method: immunoSEQ multiplex PCR. This table has tens of thousands of clones, around 87% appearing once. This specimen was CD4+ T cells from blood (PBMCs), taken 6 months after the transplant. The receptors come from a human patient who received a combined kidney and bone marrow transplant. Some T cells may be provided by the graft donor.

J is TRBJ2-7 and V is TRBV7-2; TRBD2 might be the D (5 bases). This CDR3 contains 15 residues. The ends were cut back, 5 bases at V and 4 bases at J, with 18 bases in the middle. Germline loops: CDR1 SGHTA, CDR2 FQGNSA. CDR3 coding DNA: TGTGCCAGCAGCCTCCCGGGGATGGTTACATACGAGCAGTACTTC. Translation gives CASSLPGMVTYEQYF.

The chain links TRBV4-3 to TRBJ1-3; D unresolved. This CDR3 region has 14 residues. Germline CDR1 is LGHNA and CDR2 is YSLEER. Deletions cut 4 bases from V and 0 bases from J, with 7 bases between. The CDR3 reads CASSPLLSGNTIYF. The CDR3 DNA sequence: TGCGCCAGCAGCCCCCTCCTCTCTGGAAACACCATATATTTT.

This clone was observed a single time. V usage is TRBV5-1 and J usage is TRBJ2-3, with D perhaps matching TRBD1 (5 bases). V dropped 5 bases and J dropped 0 bases, with 13 bases sitting between them. CDR1 is SGHRS and CDR2 is YFSETQ in the germline V gene. The CDR3 loop spans 15 amino acids. CDR3 loop: CASRQVWGSTDTQYF. The CDR3 nucleotides are TGCGCCAGCAGGCAAGTCTGGGGCAGCACAGATACGCAGTATTTT.

The chain carries TRBV25-1 and TRBJ2-3, with 9 bases aligning to TRBD1. The germline gives CDR1 MGHDK, CDR2 SYGVNS. The V gene end was trimmed by 4 bases and the J gene end by 0 bases; junction bases not matched to a gene: 5. The CDR3 length is 16 residues. The DNA for the CDR3 is TGTGCCAGCAGTGGTAACAGGGGGCGGAGCACAGATACGCAGTATTTT. This sequence encodes CASSGNRGRSTDTQYF.

This chain connects TRBV4-3 to TRBJ2-1; a weak D match, TRBD2 (6 bases). There are 14 residues in the CDR3. Deletions cut 0 bases from V and 10 bases from J, with 13 bases between. Germline assignment: CDR1 LGHNA and CDR2 YSLEER. The DNA for the CDR3 is TGCGCCAGCAGCCAAGATGGGCGGGACTTCGAGCAGTTCTTC. Its protein is CASSQDGRDFEQFF.

The V and J genes are TRBV10-3 and TRBJ2-7; weak D call: TRBD2 (5 bases). The germline V gene encodes CDR1 ENHRY and CDR2 SYGVKD. Trimming cost V 4 bases and J 9 bases, with 10 bases left between them. This CDR3 spans 11 amino acids. CDR3 bases: TGTGCCATCAGTGTAACAGAGGGGCAGTACTTC. Translated, it gives CAISVTEGQYF.

This clone occurred a few times. This chain connects TRBV7-6 to TRBJ1-3; D is uncertain. CDR1 is SGHVS, CDR2 FNYEAQ, per germline. V lost 0 bases and J lost 2, with 8 bases in between. This CDR3 is 15 amino acids long. CDR3 in DNA: TGTGCCAGCAGCTTAGCGTTCCAGGCTGGAAACACCATATATTTT. Encoded protein: CASSLAFQAGNTIYF.

This chain links TRBV7-9 with TRBJ2-3; 13 bases are shared with TRBD2. The CDR3 runs 16 residues. Germline CDR1 and CDR2: SEHNR and FQNEAQ (reference sequence). Losses at the gene ends were 5 bases for V and 1 base for J; bases not matched to a gene: 3. As DNA, the CDR3 is TGTGCCAGCAGCCGTGGACTAGCGGGGGGCACAGATACGCAGTATTTT. Translating gives CASSRGLAGGTDTQYF.

For the CDR3, the DNA is TGTGCCAGCAGTTACGTGGGGGCTGGGACTAATGAAAAACTGTTTTTT. It is translated as CASSYVGAGTNEKLFF. The chain employs TRBV6-5 and TRBJ1-4; D possibly corresponds to TRBD1 (6 bases). CDR3 length: 16 residues. Trimming took 2 bases from V and 2 from J, leaving 12 bases between them. Germline V gene lookup returns CDR1 MNHEY and CDR2 SVGAGI.

This clone occurred once. The chain combines TRBV5-8 with TRBJ1-5; TRBD1 might be the D (6 bases). This CDR3 spans 14 amino acids. V gave up 5 bases and J gave up 4 bases, with 13 bases separating them. Germline lookup yields CDR1 SGHTS and CDR2 YDEGEE. DNA of the CDR3: TGTGCCAGCAGACAGGGCCATTCTAATCAGCCCCAGCATTTT. This translates into CASRQGHSNQPQHF.

The V call is TRBV5-1, the J call TRBJ2-7, with D possibly matching TRBD1 (6 bases). The germline V gene has CDR1 SGHRS and CDR2 YFSETQ. The V end lost 5 bases, the J end lost 3 bases, and 18 bases lay between the germline ends. The CDR3 is 15 amino acids. The CDR3 DNA sequence: TGCGCCAGCAGAACTGGGACACCGACCCTCTACGAGCAGTACTTC. Translated, it gives CASRTGTPTLYEQYF. Supplemented by reference TRBV5-1 and TRBJ2-7, the full variable domain reads KAGVTQTPRYLIKTRGQQVTLSCSPISGHRSVSWYQQTPGQGLQFLFEYFSETQRNKGNFPGRFSGRQFSNSRSEMNVSTLELGDSALYLCASRTGTPTLYEQYFGPGTRLTVT.

This clone was recorded once. V is TRBV5-6 and J is TRBJ2-3, with a tentative D call TRBD2 (5 bases). The CDR3 length is 14 residues. In germline, CDR1 is SGHDT, CDR2 YYEEEE. Trimming cost V 4 bases and J 1 base, with 10 bases left between them. CDR3 DNA sequence: TGTGCCAGCAGCCCCCTTAGCGGCACAGATACGCAGTATTTT. Translating it yields CASSPLSGTDTQYF.

A few counts support this clone. The chain couples TRBV6-4 to TRBJ2-3, with TRBD1 identical over 7 bases. The CDR3 sequence is 14 residues long. Per the germline V gene, CDR1 is MRHNA and CDR2 is SNTAGT. V gave up 6 bases and J gave up 4 bases; unmatched junction bases: 7. The CDR3 DNA follows: TGTGCCAGCAGAAAAGACAGGGTTGCAGATACGCAGTATTTT. Encoded protein: CASRKDRVADTQYF.

This clone occurred once. The chain carries TRBV9 and TRBJ1-1; possibly TRBD1 for D (6 bases). The CDR3 is 14 residues long. CDR1 SGDLS and CDR2 YYNGEE come from the germline V gene. V was trimmed by 4 bases and J by 1 base, leaving 11 bases between them. DNA for the CDR3: TGTGCCAGCAGCTCGGGGGGGGCGAACACTGAAGCTTTCTTT. Its protein is CASSSGGANTEAFF.

V gene TRBV5-5 combines with J gene TRBJ1-1; no firm D call. Trimming stripped 6 bases from V and 8 bases from J, with 14 bases between. CDR1 and CDR2 (germline): SGHKS, YYEKEE (reference sequence). CDR3 size: 12 residues. CDR3 bases: TGTGCCAGCACCCTTGGTGGGCCCGAAGCTTTCTTT. Translated, it gives CASTLGGPEAFF.

This chain links TRBV5-1 with TRBJ2-3, with 14 nucleotides matching TRBD2. Germline lookup yields CDR1 SGHRS and CDR2 YFSETQ. V gave up 4 bases and J gave up 4 bases; unmatched junction bases: 2. This CDR3 has 15 residues. In nucleotides, the CDR3 is TGCGCCAGCAGCCTGGGACTAGCGGGGGCAGATACGCAGTATTTT. As protein: CASSLGLAGADTQYF.

The V gene is TRBV1, the J gene TRBJ2-7; TRBD2 is the table's D call and was not checked against the DNA. TRBV1 corresponds to a pseudogene. This CDR3 contains 18 residues. CDR3 DNA: TGCACCAGCAGCCAAAATAGGGGGGTTGGGCGGGAGCCCTACGAGCAGTACTTC. Translation: CTSSQNRGVGREPYEQYF.

The chain employs TRBV4-2 and TRBJ2-3, with a weak D call TRBD1 (5 bases). The CDR3 totals 16 residues. The V end was cut by 1 base, the J end by 8 bases, with 19 bases between. The germline V gene encodes CDR1 LGHNA and CDR2 YNFKEQ. CDR3 DNA sequence: TGTGCCAGCAGCCAAGGGGGCCAGCAACAGTACGTTACGCAGTATTTT. Translation: CASSQGGQQQYVTQYF.

The rearrangement joins TRBV19 to TRBJ2-2, with TRBD1 matching over 8 bases. The CDR3 sequence is 16 residues long. V lost 2 bases to trimming and J lost 3 bases; unmatched junction nucleotides: 5. Germline V CDR1 and CDR2: LNHDA, SQIVND (reference sequence). The CDR3 spells CASSINQGAYTGELFF. The CDR3 DNA sequence: TGTGCCAGTAGTATAAATCAGGGGGCCTACACCGGGGAGCTGTTTTTT.

This clone was observed a few times. The V call is TRBV7-3, the J call TRBJ2-1; 12 nucleotides line up with TRBD2. This CDR3 is 16 amino acids long. From germline, CDR1 is SGHTA and CDR2 FQGTGA. V was clipped by 0 bases and J by 9 bases; unmatched bases: 6. The CDR3 loop is CASSLTLAGGPPEQFF. The DNA for the CDR3 is TGTGCCAGCAGCTTAACGCTAGCGGGGGGGCCGCCTGAGCAGTTCTTC.

The V call is TRBV4-1, the J call TRBJ2-1; 8 positions agree with TRBD2. There are 16 residues in the CDR3. Germline V CDR1 and CDR2: MGHRA, YSYEKL. Germline trimming cut 2 bases from V and 4 bases from J; bases unmatched to any gene: 7. DNA for the CDR3: TGCGCCAGCAGCCAAAATAGCGGGAACCGATACAATGAGCAGTTCTTC. Residues: CASSQNSGNRYNEQFF.

The chain joins TRBV15 to TRBJ1-2, with D possibly being TRBD1 (6 bases). The V end was cut by 5 bases, the J end by 7 bases, with 14 bases between. Looked up from germline, CDR1 is LNHNV and CDR2 is YYDKDF (reference sequence). The CDR3 sequence is 13 residues long. CDR3 sequence (DNA): TGTGCCACCAGCCCACGACGGGGGGCTGGCTACACCTTC. It translates to CATSPRRGAGYTF.

Here the CDR3 DNA reads TGTGCCAGCAGCCTCCGGGACAGGGAGGGAGAGACCCAGTACTTC. This encodes CASSLRDREGETQYF. This chain joins TRBV7-9 and TRBJ2-5, with TRBD1 identical over 9 bases. There are 15 residues in the CDR3. The V gene end was trimmed by 5 bases and the J gene end by 4 bases; junction bases not matched to a gene: 8. CDR1 is SEHNR, CDR2 FQNEAQ, per germline (reference sequence).

This chain links TRBV6-6 with TRBJ2-1; the D gene is possibly TRBD2 (6 bases). The CDR3 is made up of 12 amino acids. Trimming stripped 5 bases from V and 9 bases from J, with 11 bases between. Germline V CDR1 and CDR2: MNHNY, SVGAGI (reference sequence). CDR3 protein: CASSGSGVEQFF. For the CDR3, the DNA is TGTGCCAGCAGTGGATCGGGGGTTGAGCAGTTCTTC.

V usage is TRBV10-3 and J usage is TRBJ2-2; 11 bases map to TRBD2. The junction had 4 bases not matched to a gene; V was cut back by 6 bases and J by 4 bases. Germline values: CDR1 ENHRY, CDR2 SYGVKD. CDR3 size: 15 residues. CDR3 bases: TGTGCCATCAGGGTGACTAGCGGGATCACCGGGGAGCTGTTTTTT. Translation: CAIRVTSGITGELFF.

The genes are TRBV19 and TRBJ1-1; D not certain. This CDR3 is built from 16 residues. Germline V CDR1 and CDR2: LNHDA, SQIVND (reference sequence). V lost 5 bases, J lost 4 bases, and 20 bases lay in between. CDR3 protein: CASSPFSGVKGTEAFF. CDR3 nucleotides: TGTGCCAGTAGTCCTTTTTCCGGGGTGAAGGGCACTGAAGCTTTCTTT.

Here the CDR3 reads CASSQYTSAGYTDTQYF. In nucleotides, the CDR3 is TGTGCCAGCAGCCAATATACTAGCGCAGGCTACACAGATACGCAGTATTTT. The chain has TRBV7-3 and TRBJ2-3, with 7 bases aligning to TRBD2. Trimming took 5 bases from V and 2 from J; bases not matched to a gene: 13. CDR3 length: 17 residues. Germline V lookup: CDR1 SGHTA, CDR2 FQGTGA.

This rearrangement joins TRBV7-9 to TRBJ2-5; the match to TRBD2 covers 10 bases. The J call is in doubt because the DNA end fits TRBJ2-7 better. The CDR3 consists of 15 residues. Germline V gene sequence: CDR1 SEHNR, CDR2 FQNEAQ (reference sequence). This chain's CDR3 is CASSLGASGSDEQYF. The CDR3 nucleotides are TGTGCCAGCAGCTTAGGGGCTAGCGGGAGTGACGAGCAGTACTTC.

The rearrangement joins TRBV7-2 to TRBJ2-3; 7 bases agree with TRBD1. Germline assignment: CDR1 SGHTA and CDR2 FQGNSA. The CDR3 has 15 amino acids. The junction had 6 bases not matched to a gene; V was cut back by 6 bases and J by 0 bases. Here the CDR3 DNA reads TGTGCCAGCAGGCCAGGGGGAGTTAGCACAGATACGCAGTATTTT. This translates into CASRPGGVSTDTQYF.

The genes are TRBV19 and TRBJ2-3; 11 bases map to TRBD2. Trimming removed 9 bases from V and 4 bases from J; junction bases left unmatched: 9. The CDR3 covers 15 residues. The V gene's germline CDR1 is LNHDA and CDR2 SQIVND (reference sequence). The CDR3 loop reads CASNQLAGVSDTQYF. The CDR3 nucleotides are TGTGCCAGCAACCAACTAGCGGGAGTTTCAGATACGCAGTATTTT.

This chain uses TRBV11-2 with TRBJ2-7; perhaps TRBD1 as D (5 bases). The germline V gene has CDR1 SGHAT and CDR2 FQNNGV. The CDR3 runs 15 residues. V was trimmed by 0 bases and J by 5 bases, leaving 14 bases between them. The CDR3 reads CASSLDFQGIHEQYF. CDR3 DNA sequence: TGTGCCAGCAGCTTAGATTTCCAGGGCATCCACGAGCAGTACTTC. Complete variable domain (other parts from reference TRBV11-2 and TRBJ2-7): EAGVAQSPRYKIIEKRQSVAFWCNPISGHATLYWYQQILGQGPKLLIQFQNNGVVDDSQLPKDRFSAERLKGVDSTLKIQPAKLEDSAVYLCASSLDFQGIHEQYFGPGTRLTVT.